The T cell receptor (beta chain) described here comes from a study of T cell responses to AZD1222 COVID-19 vaccine. Study conclusions and caveats: It should be noted that donors were predominantly white British and more often female, and clonal diversity was possibly underestimated.

The table came from immunoSEQ multiplex PCR; TCRdb's copy has only in-frame clones and leaves some out. The sample has about 130,000 clones; 80% to 95% are singletons. This clone was counted only a few times. The antigen remains unidentified. The CDR3 extends over 15 amino acids. Trimming removed 0 bases from V and 0 bases from J, with 9 bases in between. CDR1 is SGHRS and CDR2 is YFSETQ in the germline V gene. This TCR came from an adult in good health. The sample consisted of peripheral blood, taken on day 0 of AZD1222 vaccination. The V and J genes are TRBV5-1 and TRBJ1-1; perhaps TRBD1 as D (5 bases). The chain's CDR3 is CASSLESGMNTEAFF. The CDR3 nucleotides are TGCGCCAGCAGCTTGGAGTCAGGGATGAACACTGAAGCTTTCTTT.